These 10 T cell receptor beta chains were sequenced from one sample in a study of spatial heterogeneity in lung cancer. Stated time point: sample taken at primary tumor resection. Via MiXCR, TCRdb re-called the 5' RACE reads, giving one row per CDR3 protein. The sample contains approximately 39,000 distinct CDR3 sequences, 7% to 7.5% of which appear only once. The sequencing here drew on PBMCs, taken at surgery. The origin of the receptors is a female donor with early-stage non-small cell lung cancer.

This clonotype came up many times. The rearrangement joins TRBV7-6 to TRBJ1-3; D not certain. Germline values: CDR1 SGHVS, CDR2 FNYEAQ. The CDR3 length is 15 residues. Trimming took off 5 bases at V and 3 bases at J, with 14 bases between the two ends. CDR3 protein: CASSGRVGRGNTIYF. DNA for the CDR3: TGTGCCAGCAGCGGTCGGGTTGGCCGTGGAAACACCATATATTTT.

This clonotype has ten or more counts. This sequence joins TRBV6-1 and TRBJ2-1, with unresolved D. Germline V gives CDR1 MNHNS, CDR2 SASEGT. The V gene lost 6 bases and the J gene lost 6 bases, with 9 bases spanning the gap. This CDR3 comprises 12 residues. The CDR3 nucleotides read TGTGCCAGCAGCCCTCTGGGCAATGAGCAGTTCTTC. This gives the protein CASSPLGNEQFF.

This clonotype was recorded at least ten times. V is TRBV19 and J is TRBJ2-2; the D gene could be TRBD1 or TRBD2 (5 bases each). Germline assignment: CDR1 LNHDA and CDR2 SQIVND (reference sequence). The CDR3 is made up of 14 amino acids. V was shortened by 1 base and J by 6 bases, with 9 bases between the two germline ends. This CDR3 is CASSIVGDAGELFF. CDR3 in DNA: TGTGCCAGTAGTATAGTCGGGGACGCCGGGGAGCTGTTTTTT.

This clonotype was detected many times. The gene calls are TRBV5-6 and TRBJ2-2, with D perhaps TRBD1 (6 bases). This CDR3 spans 17 amino acids. V lost 3 bases, J lost 3 bases, and 18 bases lay in between. CDR1 and CDR2 from the germline V gene are SGHDT and YYEEEE. The CDR3 region is CASSSPARDTYTGELFF. The CDR3, as DNA: TGTGCCAGCAGCTCGCCGGCTCGGGACACCTACACCGGGGAGCTGTTTTTT.

The chain couples TRBV7-8 to TRBJ2-3, with no clear D. The germline CDR1 and CDR2 sequences are SGHVS and FQNEAQ. With 5 bases removed from V and 0 bases from J, the gap between germline ends came to 15 bases. This CDR3 has 16 residues. In DNA form, the CDR3 reads TGTGCCAGCAGCCCCAGAGGCGTATCCAGCACAGATACGCAGTATTTT. Residues: CASSPRGVSSTDTQYF.

This clonotype came up many times. This chain connects TRBV2 to TRBJ1-2, with D possibly TRBD1 on 5 matching bases. V was cut by 2 bases and J by 0 bases, with 13 bases left in between. Germline lookup yields CDR1 SNHLY and CDR2 FYNNEI. CDR3 length: 16 residues. CDR3 coding DNA: TGTGCCAGCAGTGAAACGCGGCGGGGCTCTAACTATGGCTACACCTTC. Amino acid sequence: CASSETRRGSNYGYTF.

This clonotype came up many times. The chain is built from TRBV4-1 and TRBJ2-3; D call uncertain. CDR1 and CDR2 (germline): MGHRA, YSYEKL. The V end lost 1 base, the J end lost 2 bases, and 4 bases lay between the germline ends. The CDR3 consists of 13 residues. CDR3 region: CASSQAVTDTQYF. CDR3 DNA: TGCGCCAGCAGCCAAGCGGTCACAGATACGCAGTATTTT.

V and J are TRBV6-5 and TRBJ2-3, with 13 bases identical to TRBD2. Germline V CDR1 and CDR2: MNHEY, SVGAGI. CDR3 size: 16 residues. J was trimmed by 2 bases and V by 6 bases; bases with no gene match: 5. The CDR3 sequence is CASSSLAGGDTDTQYF. In DNA form, the CDR3 reads TGTGCCAGCAGCTCACTAGCGGGAGGGGACACAGATACGCAGTATTTT.

This clonotype was seen a few times. The CDR3 region is CATSAPGPQGTQYF. The CDR3 DNA follows: TGTGCCACCAGTGCCCCGGGACCCCAGGGTACGCAGTATTTT. V usage is TRBV24-1 and J usage is TRBJ2-3, with D perhaps matching TRBD1 or TRBD2 (5 bases each). Germline V gives CDR1 KGHDR, CDR2 SFDVKD. The V end lost 5 bases, the J end lost 8 bases, and 16 bases lay between the germline ends. There are 14 residues in the CDR3.

The sample holds many counts of this clonotype. The chain uses TRBV12-3 or TRBV12-4 and TRBJ1-1; 12 bases are shared with TRBD1. The trim removed 7 bases at V and 6 bases at J, leaving 6 bases unmatched. The length of the CDR3 is 14 residues. This chain's CDR3 is CASNLGQGAAEAFF. The DNA for the CDR3 is TGTGCCAGCAACCTGGGACAGGGGGCTGCTGAAGCTTTCTTT.